These 12 T cell receptor beta chains share one sample of origin, sequenced in a study of OX40 agonist ivuxolimab in advanced cancers. Using immunoSEQ multiplex PCR, the repertoire was profiled, and TCRdb retains in-frame clones only, with some absent. The profile covers approximately 74,000 clones, with about 93% appearing a single time and around 0.51% taken by the ten largest. This sample comprised CD4+ or CD8+ T cells sorted from blood, obtained in a trial of the OX40 agonist ivuxolimab. The receptor source for this set is an adult with an advanced solid tumor such as melanoma, head and neck, liver or kidney cancer.

The count of this clone is one. This sequence joins TRBV4-3 and TRBJ2-7; 8 nucleotides agree with TRBD1. Germline CDR1 and CDR2: LGHNA and YSLEER. This CDR3 comprises 14 residues. The J segment lost 7 bases and the V segment lost 1 base, leaving 6 bases of the junction unmatched. The CDR3 region has the DNA TGCGCCAGCAGCCAAGCCAGGGGGCGCCGGGAGCAGTACTTC. Amino acid sequence: CASSQARGRREQYF.

The chain uses TRBV6-6 and TRBJ2-7; D gene uncertain. CDR1 and CDR2 from the germline V gene are MNHNY and SVGAGI (reference sequence). V lost 2 bases and J 3 bases, leaving 11 bases between the germline ends. The CDR3 contains 14 residues. CDR3 protein: CASSYEAFRYEQYF. DNA of the CDR3: TGTGCCAGCAGTTACGAAGCCTTCCGCTACGAGCAGTACTTC.

J is TRBJ1-5 and V is TRBV27; 7 bases are a match to TRBD1. V gave up 6 bases and J gave up 7 bases; unmatched junction bases: 12. The CDR3 spans 15 residues. Germline values: CDR1 MNHEY, CDR2 SMNVEV (reference sequence). The CDR3 DNA is TGTGCCAGCAGCTCCGCCGGTAGGGGGCAACAGCCCCAGCATTTT. Translated: CASSSAGRGQQPQHF.

The genes are TRBV7-6 and TRBJ2-4; 7 bases fit TRBD1. The CDR3 extends over 15 amino acids. Germline V gene sequence: CDR1 SGHVS, CDR2 FNYEAQ. Trimming removed 4 bases from V and 6 bases from J; junction bases left unmatched: 9. The DNA of the CDR3 is TGTGCCAGCAGCTACAATACCGGGACAGCAAACATTCAGTACTTC. Its translation: CASSYNTGTANIQYF. The full variable domain, in which reference TRBV7-6 and TRBJ2-4 provide the parts outside the CDR3, is GAGVSQSPRYKVTKRGQDVALRCDPISGHVSLYWYRQALGQGPEFLTYFNYEAQQDKSGLPNDRFSAERPEGSISTLTIQRTEQRDSAMYRCASSYNTGTANIQYFGAGTRLSVL.

V gene TRBV5-1 combines with J gene TRBJ2-7; D gene uncertain. This CDR3 spans 15 amino acids. Germline CDR1 reads SGHRS; CDR2 reads YFSETQ. The V and J ends lost 0 bases and 6 bases respectively, with 16 bases between them. The CDR3, as DNA: TGCGCCAGCAGCTTGGACTTGGGATCCCCCCGCGAGCAGTACTTC. It yields the protein CASSLDLGSPREQYF.

For this clone: The junction differs from germline at one of its ends, possibly a read error. The J gene is TRBJ2-6, the V gene TRBV7-2; 8 bases are shared with TRBD1. CDR1 SGHTA and CDR2 FQGNSA come from the germline V gene. This CDR3 is built from 14 residues. CDR3 region: CSGGPLSGANVLTF. As DNA, the CDR3 is TGCTCAGGGGGCCCCCTCTCTGGGGCCAACGTCCTGACTTTC. Full variable domain (missing parts from reference TRBV7-2 and TRBJ2-6): GAGVSQSPSNKVTEKGKDVELRCDPISGHTALYWYRQSLGQGLEFLIYFQGNSAPDKSGLPSDRFSAERTGGSVSTLTIQRTQQEDSAVYLCSGGPLSGANVLTFGAGSRLTVL.

The chain uses TRBV5-1 and TRBJ2-2; no definite D call. The length of the CDR3 is 12 residues. The V end was cut by 4 bases, the J end by 8 bases, with 9 bases between. Germline V gene lookup returns CDR1 SGHRS and CDR2 YFSETQ. CDR3 sequence reads: CASSLMSGELFF. CDR3 DNA: TGCGCCAGCAGCCTTATGAGTGGGGAGCTGTTTTTT.

The genes are TRBV19 and TRBJ2-1; D gene uncertain. V dropped 4 bases and J dropped 8 bases, with 12 bases sitting between them. This CDR3 comprises 13 residues. Germline CDR1 is LNHDA and CDR2 is SQIVND (reference sequence). The CDR3 sequence is CASSTTVLDEQFF. The CDR3, as DNA: TGTGCCAGTAGTACAACAGTTCTCGATGAGCAGTTCTTC.

This clone was seen once. The genes are TRBV5-1 and TRBJ2-3; D ambiguous. Trimming took off 4 bases at V and 8 bases at J, with 14 bases between the two ends. Per the germline V gene, CDR1 is SGHRS and CDR2 is YFSETQ. This CDR3 is built from 13 residues. DNA for the CDR3: TGCGCCAGCAGCGTAGAGCTGGGCCGTACGCAGTATTTT. Protein sequence: CASSVELGRTQYF.

The chain is built from TRBV5-1 and TRBJ1-6; D uncertain. CDR3 length: 14 residues. V was clipped by 5 bases and J by 6 bases, with 12 bases between them. Germline V gene sequence: CDR1 SGHRS, CDR2 YFSETQ. The CDR3 nucleotides are TGCGCCAGCAGGGGGAGTTCTGGTAATTCACCCCTCCACTTT. Protein sequence: CASRGSSGNSPLHF.

J is TRBJ1-1 and V is TRBV15; D gene uncertain. Deletions cut 5 bases from V and 5 bases from J, with 12 bases between. This CDR3 region has 13 residues. CDR1 is LNHNV, CDR2 YYDKDF, per germline (reference sequence). CDR3 DNA sequence: TGTGCCACCAGCCGCTCGGCCAGGACTGAAGCTTTCTTT. This gives the protein CATSRSARTEAFF.

This clone appeared once. V is TRBV19 and J is TRBJ2-7; 8 bases are a match to TRBD2. Germline assignment: CDR1 LNHDA and CDR2 SQIVND (reference sequence). The CDR3 totals 14 residues. The V and J ends lost 8 bases and 1 base, in that order; junction bases with no gene match: 7. CDR3 protein: CASRESGGSYEQYF. The CDR3 nucleotides are TGTGCCAGTCGGGAGTCGGGGGGGTCCTACGAGCAGTACTTC.